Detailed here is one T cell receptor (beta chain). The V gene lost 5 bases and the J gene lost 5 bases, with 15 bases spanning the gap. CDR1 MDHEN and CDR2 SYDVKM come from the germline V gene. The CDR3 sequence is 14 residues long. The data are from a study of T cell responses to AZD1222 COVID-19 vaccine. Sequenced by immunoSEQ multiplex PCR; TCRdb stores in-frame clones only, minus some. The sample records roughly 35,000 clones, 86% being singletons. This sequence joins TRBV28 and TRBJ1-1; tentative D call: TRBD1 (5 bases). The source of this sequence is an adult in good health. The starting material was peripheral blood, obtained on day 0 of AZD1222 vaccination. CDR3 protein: CASSLGEGWTEAFF. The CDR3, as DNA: TGTGCCAGCAGTCTCGGGGAGGGGTGGACTGAAGCTTTCTTT.